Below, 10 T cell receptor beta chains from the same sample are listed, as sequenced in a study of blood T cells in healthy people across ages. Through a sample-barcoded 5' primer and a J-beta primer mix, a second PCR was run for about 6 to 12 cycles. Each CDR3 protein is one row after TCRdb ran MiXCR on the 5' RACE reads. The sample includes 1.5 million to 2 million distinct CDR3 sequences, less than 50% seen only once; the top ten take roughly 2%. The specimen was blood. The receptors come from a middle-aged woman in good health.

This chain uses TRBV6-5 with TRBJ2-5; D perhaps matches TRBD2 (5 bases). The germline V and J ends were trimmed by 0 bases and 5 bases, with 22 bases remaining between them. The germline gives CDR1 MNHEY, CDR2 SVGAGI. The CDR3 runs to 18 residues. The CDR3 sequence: CASSYSGLGVVGGETQYF. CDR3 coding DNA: TGTGCCAGCAGTTACTCGGGTCTAGGAGTAGTCGGCGGGGAGACCCAGTACTTC.

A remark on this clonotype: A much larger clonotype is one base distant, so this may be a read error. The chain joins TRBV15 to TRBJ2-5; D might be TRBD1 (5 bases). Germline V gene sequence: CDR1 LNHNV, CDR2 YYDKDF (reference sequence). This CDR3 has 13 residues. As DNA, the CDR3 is TGTGCCACCGGCAGAGATCAGGGAGAGACCCAGTACTTC. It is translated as CATGRDQGETQYF.

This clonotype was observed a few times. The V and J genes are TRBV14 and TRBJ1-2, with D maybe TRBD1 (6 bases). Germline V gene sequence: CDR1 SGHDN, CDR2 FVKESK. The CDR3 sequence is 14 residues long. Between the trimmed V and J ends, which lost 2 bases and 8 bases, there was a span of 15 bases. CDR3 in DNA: TGTGCCAGCAGCCAATCAGGACAGCCAAAGGGCTACACCTTC. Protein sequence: CASSQSGQPKGYTF.

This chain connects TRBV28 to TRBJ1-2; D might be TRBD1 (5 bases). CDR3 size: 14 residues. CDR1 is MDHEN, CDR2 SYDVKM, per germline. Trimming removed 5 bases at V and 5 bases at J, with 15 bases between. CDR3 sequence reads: CASSLPGPFYGYTF. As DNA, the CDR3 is TGTGCCAGCAGTCTACCGGGACCCTTTTATGGCTACACCTTC.

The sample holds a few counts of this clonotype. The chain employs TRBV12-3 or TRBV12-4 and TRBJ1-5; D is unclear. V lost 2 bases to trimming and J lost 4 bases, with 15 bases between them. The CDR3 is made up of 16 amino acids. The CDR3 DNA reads TGTGCCAGCAGTTTATATTCCCCCCCTGGGAATCAGCCCCAGCATTTT. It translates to CASSLYSPPGNQPQHF.

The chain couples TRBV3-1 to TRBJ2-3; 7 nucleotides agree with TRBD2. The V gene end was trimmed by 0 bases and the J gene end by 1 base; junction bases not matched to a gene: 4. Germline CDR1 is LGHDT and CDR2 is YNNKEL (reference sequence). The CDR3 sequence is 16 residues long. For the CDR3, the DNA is TGTGCCAGCAGCCAAGACAGCGGGGAGCGCACAGATACGCAGTATTTT. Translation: CASSQDSGERTDTQYF.

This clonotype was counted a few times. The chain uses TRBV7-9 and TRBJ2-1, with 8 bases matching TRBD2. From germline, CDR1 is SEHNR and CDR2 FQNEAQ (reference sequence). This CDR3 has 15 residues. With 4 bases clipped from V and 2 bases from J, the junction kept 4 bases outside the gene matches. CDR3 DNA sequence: TGTGCCAGCAGCTCTCCACTAGCGGCCTACAATGAGCAGTTCTTC. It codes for CASSSPLAAYNEQFF.

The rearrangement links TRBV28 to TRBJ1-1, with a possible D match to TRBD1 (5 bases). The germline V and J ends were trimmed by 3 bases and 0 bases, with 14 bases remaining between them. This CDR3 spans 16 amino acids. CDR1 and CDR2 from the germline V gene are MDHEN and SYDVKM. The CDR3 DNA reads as TGTGCCAGCAGTTTCCGGCAGGGTACCCTGAACACTGAAGCTTTCTTT. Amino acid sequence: CASSFRQGTLNTEAFF.

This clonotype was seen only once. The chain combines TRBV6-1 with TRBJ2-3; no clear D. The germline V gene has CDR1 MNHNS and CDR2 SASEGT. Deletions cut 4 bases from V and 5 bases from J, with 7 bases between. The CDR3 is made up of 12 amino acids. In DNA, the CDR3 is TGTGCCAGCAGTGCTTTCGAAGATACGCAGTATTTT. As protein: CASSAFEDTQYF.

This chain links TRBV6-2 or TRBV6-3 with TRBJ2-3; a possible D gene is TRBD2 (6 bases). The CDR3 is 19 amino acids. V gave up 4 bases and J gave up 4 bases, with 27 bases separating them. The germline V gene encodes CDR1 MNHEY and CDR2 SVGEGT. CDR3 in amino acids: CASSLNPLSPGLMSDTQYF. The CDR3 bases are TGTGCCAGCAGTTTAAATCCCCTAAGCCCGGGACTTATGTCAGATACGCAGTATTTT.